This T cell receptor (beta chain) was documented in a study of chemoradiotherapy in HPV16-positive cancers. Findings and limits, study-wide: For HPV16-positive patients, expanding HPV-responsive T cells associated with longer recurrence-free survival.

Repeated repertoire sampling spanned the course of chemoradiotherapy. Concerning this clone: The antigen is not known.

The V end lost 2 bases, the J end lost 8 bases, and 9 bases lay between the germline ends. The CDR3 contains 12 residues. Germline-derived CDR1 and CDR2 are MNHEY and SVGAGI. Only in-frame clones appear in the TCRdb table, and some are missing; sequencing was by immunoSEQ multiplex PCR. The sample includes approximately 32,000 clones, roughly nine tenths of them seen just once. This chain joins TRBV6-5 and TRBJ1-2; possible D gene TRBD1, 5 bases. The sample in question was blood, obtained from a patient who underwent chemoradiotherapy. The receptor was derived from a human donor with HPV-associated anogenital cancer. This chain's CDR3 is CASSYKGNGYTF. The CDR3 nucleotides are TGTGCCAGCAGTTACAAGGGGAACGGCTACACCTTC.